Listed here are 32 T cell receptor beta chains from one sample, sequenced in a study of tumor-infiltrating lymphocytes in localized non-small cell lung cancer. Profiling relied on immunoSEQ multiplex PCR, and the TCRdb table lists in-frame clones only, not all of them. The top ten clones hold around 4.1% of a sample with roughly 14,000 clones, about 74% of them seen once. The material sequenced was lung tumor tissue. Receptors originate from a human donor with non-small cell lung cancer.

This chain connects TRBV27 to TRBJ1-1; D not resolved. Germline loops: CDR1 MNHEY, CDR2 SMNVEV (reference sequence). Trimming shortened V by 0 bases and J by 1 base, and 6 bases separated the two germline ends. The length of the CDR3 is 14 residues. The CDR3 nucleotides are TGTGCCAGCAGTTTATCAGGCACGAACACTGAAGCTTTCTTT. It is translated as CASSLSGTNTEAFF.

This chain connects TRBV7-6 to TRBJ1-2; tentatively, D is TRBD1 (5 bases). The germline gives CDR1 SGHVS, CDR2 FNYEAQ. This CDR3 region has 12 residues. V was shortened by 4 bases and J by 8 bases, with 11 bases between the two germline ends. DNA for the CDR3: TGTGCCAGCAGCTCCCCGGGGGGAGGCTACACCTTC. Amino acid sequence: CASSSPGGGYTF.

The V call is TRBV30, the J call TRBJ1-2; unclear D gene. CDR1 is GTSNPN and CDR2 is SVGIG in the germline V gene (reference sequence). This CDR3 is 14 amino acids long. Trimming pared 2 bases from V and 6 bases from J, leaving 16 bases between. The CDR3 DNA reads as TGTGCCTGGAGTAAGGGAGAGGGTATCCATGGCTACACCTTC. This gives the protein CAWSKGEGIHGYTF.

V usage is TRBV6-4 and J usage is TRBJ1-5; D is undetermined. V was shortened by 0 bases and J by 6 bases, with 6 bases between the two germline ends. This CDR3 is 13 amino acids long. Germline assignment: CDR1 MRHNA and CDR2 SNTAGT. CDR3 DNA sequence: TGTGCCAGCAGTGACTCGGTAGGTCAGCCCCAGCATTTT. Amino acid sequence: CASSDSVGQPQHF.

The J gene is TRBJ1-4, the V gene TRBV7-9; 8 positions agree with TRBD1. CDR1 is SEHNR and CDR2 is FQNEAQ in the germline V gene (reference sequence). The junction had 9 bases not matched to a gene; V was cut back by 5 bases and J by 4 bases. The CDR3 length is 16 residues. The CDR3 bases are TGTGCCAGCAGCGCCGGGACAGGTTCCTTTAATGAAAAACTGTTTTTT. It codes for CASSAGTGSFNEKLFF. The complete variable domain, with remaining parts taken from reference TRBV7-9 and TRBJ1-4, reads DTGVSQNPRHKITKRGQNVTFRCDPISEHNRLYWYRQTLGQGPEFLTYFQNEAQLEKSRLLSDRFSAERPKGSFSTLEIQRTEQGDSAMYLCASSAGTGSFNEKLFFGSGTQLSVL.

DNA of the CDR3: TGTGCCTGGGATACCCCACGGGTCACAGATACGCAGTATTTT. Translated, it gives CAWDTPRVTDTQYF. The V and J genes are TRBV30 and TRBJ2-3, with D unresolved. With 5 bases removed from V and 2 bases from J, the gap between germline ends came to 14 bases. This CDR3 contains 14 residues. Germline V CDR1 and CDR2: GTSNPN, SVGIG (reference sequence).

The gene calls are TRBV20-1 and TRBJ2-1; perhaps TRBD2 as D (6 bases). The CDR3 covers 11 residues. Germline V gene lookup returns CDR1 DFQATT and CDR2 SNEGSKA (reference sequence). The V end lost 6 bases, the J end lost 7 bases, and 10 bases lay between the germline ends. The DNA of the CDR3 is TGCAGTGCCTCGGAGGGGAATGAGCAGTTCTTC. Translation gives CSASEGNEQFF.

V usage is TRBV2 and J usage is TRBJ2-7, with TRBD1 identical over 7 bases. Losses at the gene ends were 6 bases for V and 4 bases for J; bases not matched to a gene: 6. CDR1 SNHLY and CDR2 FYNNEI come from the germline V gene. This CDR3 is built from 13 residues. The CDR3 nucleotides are TGTGCCAGCAGGGATGACAGGGTTTACGAGCAGTACTTC. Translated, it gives CASRDDRVYEQYF. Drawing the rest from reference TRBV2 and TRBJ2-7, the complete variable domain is EPEVTQTPSHQVTQMGQEVILRCVPISNHLYFYWYRQILGQKVEFLVSFYNNEISEKSEIFDDQFSVERPDGSNFTLKIRSTKLEDSAMYFCASRDDRVYEQYFGPGTRLTVT.

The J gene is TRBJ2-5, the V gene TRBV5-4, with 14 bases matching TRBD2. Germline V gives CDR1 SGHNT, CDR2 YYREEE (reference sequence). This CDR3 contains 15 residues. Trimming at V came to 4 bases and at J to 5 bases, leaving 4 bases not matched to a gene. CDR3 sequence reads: CASSSWTSGRETQYF. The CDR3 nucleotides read TGTGCCAGCAGCAGCTGGACTAGCGGGAGGGAGACCCAGTACTTC.

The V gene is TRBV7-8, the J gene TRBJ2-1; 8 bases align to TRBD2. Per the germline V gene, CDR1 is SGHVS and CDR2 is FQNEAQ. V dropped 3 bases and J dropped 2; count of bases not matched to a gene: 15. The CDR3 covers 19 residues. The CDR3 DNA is TGTGCCAGCAGCTTGCGGGTCGCGGGGGGACACTCAACCTACAATGAGCAGTTCTTC. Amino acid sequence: CASSLRVAGGHSTYNEQFF.

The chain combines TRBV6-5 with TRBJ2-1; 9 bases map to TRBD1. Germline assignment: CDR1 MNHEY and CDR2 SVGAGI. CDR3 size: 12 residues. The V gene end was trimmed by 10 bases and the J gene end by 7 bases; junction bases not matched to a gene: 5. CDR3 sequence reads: CATYDRGNEQFF. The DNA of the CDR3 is TGTGCCACATACGACAGGGGGAATGAGCAGTTCTTC.

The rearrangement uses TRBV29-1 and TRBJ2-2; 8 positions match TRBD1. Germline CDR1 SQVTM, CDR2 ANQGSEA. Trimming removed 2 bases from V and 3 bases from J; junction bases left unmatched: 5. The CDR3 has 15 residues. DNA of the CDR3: TGCAGCGTTGAAAAGAGGACAGGGTACACCGGGGAGCTGTTTTTT. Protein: CSVEKRTGYTGELFF.

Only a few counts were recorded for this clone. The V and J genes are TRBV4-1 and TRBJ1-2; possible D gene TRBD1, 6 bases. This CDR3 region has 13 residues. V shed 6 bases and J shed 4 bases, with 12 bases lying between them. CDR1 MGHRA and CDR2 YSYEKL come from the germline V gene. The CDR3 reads CASRRTDAYGYTF. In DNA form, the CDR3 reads TGCGCCAGCAGACGGACAGATGCCTATGGCTACACCTTC.

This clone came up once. The CDR3 is CASRAQTEAFF. In nucleotides, the CDR3 is TGTGCCAGCAGGGCTCAAACTGAAGCTTTCTTT. The chain combines TRBV28 with TRBJ1-1; no definite D call. The CDR3 is made up of 11 amino acids. The germline V gene has CDR1 MDHEN and CDR2 SYDVKM. The V end was cut by 6 bases, the J end by 5 bases, with 7 bases between.

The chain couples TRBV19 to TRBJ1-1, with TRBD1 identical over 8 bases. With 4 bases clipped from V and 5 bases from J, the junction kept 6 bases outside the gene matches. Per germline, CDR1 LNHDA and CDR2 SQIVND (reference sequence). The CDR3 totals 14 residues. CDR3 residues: CASSTGQGGTEAFF. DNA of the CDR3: TGTGCCAGTAGTACCGGACAGGGCGGGACTGAAGCTTTCTTT.

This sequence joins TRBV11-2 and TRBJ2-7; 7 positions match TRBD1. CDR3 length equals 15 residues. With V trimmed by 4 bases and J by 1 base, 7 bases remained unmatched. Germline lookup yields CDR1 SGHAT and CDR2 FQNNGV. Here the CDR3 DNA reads TGTGCCAGCAGCTATGACAGGGACAGATCCTACGAGCAGTACTTC. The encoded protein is CASSYDRDRSYEQYF.

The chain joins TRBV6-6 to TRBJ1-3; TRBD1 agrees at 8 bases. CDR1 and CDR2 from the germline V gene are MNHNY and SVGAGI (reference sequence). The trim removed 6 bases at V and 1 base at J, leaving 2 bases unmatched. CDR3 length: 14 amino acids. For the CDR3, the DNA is TGTGCCAGCAGAAACAGGGGGTCTGGAAACACCATATATTTT. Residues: CASRNRGSGNTIYF.

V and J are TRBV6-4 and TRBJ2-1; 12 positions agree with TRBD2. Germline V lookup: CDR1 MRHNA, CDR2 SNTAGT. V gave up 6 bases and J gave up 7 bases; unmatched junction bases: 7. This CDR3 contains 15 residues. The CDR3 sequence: CASSVASGRGNEQFF. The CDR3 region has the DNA TGTGCCAGCAGCGTTGCTAGCGGGAGGGGGAATGAGCAGTTCTTC.

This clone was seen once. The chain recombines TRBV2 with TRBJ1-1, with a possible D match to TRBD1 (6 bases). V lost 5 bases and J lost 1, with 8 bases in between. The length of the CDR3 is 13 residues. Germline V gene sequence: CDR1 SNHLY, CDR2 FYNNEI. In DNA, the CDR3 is TGTGCCAGCAGTAACAGGGAGAACACTGAAGCTTTCTTT. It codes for CASSNRENTEAFF.

CDR3 region: CASRSWGRTDTQYF. The CDR3 nucleotides read TGTGCCAGCAGATCATGGGGTCGAACAGATACGCAGTATTTT. The V gene is TRBV5-4, the J gene TRBJ2-3; no clear D. The CDR3 has 14 residues. Germline-derived CDR1 and CDR2 are SGHNT and YYREEE (reference sequence). V dropped 5 bases and J dropped 3 bases, with 13 bases sitting between them.

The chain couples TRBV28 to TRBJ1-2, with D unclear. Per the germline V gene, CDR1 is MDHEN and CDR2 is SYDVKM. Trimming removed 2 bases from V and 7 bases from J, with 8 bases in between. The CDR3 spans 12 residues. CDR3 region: CASSLQPGGYTF. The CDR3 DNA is TGTGCCAGCAGTTTACAACCTGGTGGCTACACCTTC.

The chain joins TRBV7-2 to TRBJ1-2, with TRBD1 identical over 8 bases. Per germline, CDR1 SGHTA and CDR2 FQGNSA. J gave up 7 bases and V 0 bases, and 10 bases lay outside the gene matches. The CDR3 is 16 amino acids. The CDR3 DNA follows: TGTGCCAGCAGCTTAGCGCTCGGGCAGGGGGCGCGTGGCTACACCTTC. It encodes CASSLALGQGARGYTF.

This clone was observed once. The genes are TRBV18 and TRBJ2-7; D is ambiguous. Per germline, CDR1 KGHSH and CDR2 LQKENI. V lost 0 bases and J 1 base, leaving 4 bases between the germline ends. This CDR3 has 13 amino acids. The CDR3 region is CASSPPDSYEQYF. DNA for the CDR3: TGTGCCAGCTCACCACCGGATTCCTACGAGCAGTACTTC.

CDR3 nucleotide sequence: TGTGCTAGTGGTGCTACTACTGCAGGACAAAGTCGGGCCAACGTCCTGACTTTC. This sequence encodes CASGATTAGQSRANVLTF. V usage is TRBV12-5 and J usage is TRBJ2-6; tentatively, D is TRBD1 (5 bases). This CDR3 is 18 amino acids long. V was shortened by 5 bases and J by 5 bases, with 22 bases between the two germline ends. The germline gives CDR1 LGHNT, CDR2 FRNRAP.

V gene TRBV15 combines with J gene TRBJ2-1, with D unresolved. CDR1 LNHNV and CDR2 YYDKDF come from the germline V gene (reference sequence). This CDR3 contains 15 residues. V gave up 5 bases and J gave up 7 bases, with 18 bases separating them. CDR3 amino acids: CATSESITGLNEQFF. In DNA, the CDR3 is TGTGCCACCAGCGAGAGCATTACCGGGCTAAATGAGCAGTTCTTC.

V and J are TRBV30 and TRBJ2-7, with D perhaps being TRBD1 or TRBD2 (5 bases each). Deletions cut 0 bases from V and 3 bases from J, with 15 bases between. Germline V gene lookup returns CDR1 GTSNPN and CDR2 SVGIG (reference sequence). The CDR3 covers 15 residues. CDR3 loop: CAWSVPWDGYYEQYF. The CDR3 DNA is TGTGCCTGGAGTGTACCGTGGGACGGATACTACGAGCAGTACTTC.

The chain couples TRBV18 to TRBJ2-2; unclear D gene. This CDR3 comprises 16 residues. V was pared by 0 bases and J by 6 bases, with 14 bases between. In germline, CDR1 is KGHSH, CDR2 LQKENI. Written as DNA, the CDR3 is TGTGCCAGCTCACCACCGGCTGGGCTAGGCGCCGGGGAGCTGTTTTTT. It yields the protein CASSPPAGLGAGELFF.

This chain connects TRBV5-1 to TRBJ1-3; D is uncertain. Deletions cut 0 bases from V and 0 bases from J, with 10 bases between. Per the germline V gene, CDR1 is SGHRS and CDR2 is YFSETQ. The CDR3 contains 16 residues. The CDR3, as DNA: TGCGCCAGCAGCTTGGTCGGGTCCCACTCTGGAAACACCATATATTTT. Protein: CASSLVGSHSGNTIYF.

The CDR3 DNA reads TGTGCCAGCACAAAAAATGAGCAGGATGGCTACACCTTC. Its translation: CASTKNEQDGYTF. V and J are TRBV9 and TRBJ1-2; D ambiguous. CDR1 and CDR2 from the germline V gene are SGDLS and YYNGEE. The CDR3 spans 13 residues. The V and J ends lost 6 bases and 6 bases respectively, with 15 bases between them.

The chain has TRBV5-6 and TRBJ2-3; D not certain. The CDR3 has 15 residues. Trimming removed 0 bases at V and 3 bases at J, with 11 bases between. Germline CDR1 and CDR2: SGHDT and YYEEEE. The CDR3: CASSLDFAVTDTQYF. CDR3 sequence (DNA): TGTGCCAGCAGCTTGGATTTTGCAGTAACAGATACGCAGTATTTT.

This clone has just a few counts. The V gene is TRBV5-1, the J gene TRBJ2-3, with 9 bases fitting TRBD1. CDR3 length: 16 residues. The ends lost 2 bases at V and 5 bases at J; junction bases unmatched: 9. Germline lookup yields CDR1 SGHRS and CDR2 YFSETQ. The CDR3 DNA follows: TGCGCCAGCAGCTTAACCGGGACAGGGAGTATAGATACGCAGTATTTT. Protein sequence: CASSLTGTGSIDTQYF. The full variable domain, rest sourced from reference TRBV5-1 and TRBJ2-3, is KAGVTQTPRYLIKTRGQQVTLSCSPISGHRSVSWYQQTPGQGLQFLFEYFSETQRNKGNFPGRFSGRQFSNSRSEMNVSTLELGDSALYLCASSLTGTGSIDTQYFGPGTRLTVL.

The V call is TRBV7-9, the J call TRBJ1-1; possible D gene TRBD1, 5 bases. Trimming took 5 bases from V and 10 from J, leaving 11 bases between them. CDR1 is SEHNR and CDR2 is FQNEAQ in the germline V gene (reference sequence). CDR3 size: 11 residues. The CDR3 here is CASSAGLGAFF. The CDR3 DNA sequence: TGTGCCAGCAGCGCGGGGCTCGGAGCTTTCTTT.